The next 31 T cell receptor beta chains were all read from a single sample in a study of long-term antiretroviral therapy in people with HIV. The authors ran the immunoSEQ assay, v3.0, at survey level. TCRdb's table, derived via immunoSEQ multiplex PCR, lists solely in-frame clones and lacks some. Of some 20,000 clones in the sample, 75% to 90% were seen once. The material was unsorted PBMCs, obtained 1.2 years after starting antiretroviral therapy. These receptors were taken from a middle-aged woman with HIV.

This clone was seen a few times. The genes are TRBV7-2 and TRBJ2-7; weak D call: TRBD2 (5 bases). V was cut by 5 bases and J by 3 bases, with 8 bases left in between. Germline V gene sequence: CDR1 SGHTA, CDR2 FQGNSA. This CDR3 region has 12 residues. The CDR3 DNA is TGTGCCAGCAGCCGACGGGACTACGAGCAGTACTTC. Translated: CASSRRDYEQYF.

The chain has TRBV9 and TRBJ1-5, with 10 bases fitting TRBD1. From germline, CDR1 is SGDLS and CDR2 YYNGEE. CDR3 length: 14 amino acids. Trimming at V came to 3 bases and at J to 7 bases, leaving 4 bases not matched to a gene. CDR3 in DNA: TGTGCCAGCAGCGAGGGACAGGGGTTACAGCCCCAGCATTTT. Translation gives CASSEGQGLQPQHF.

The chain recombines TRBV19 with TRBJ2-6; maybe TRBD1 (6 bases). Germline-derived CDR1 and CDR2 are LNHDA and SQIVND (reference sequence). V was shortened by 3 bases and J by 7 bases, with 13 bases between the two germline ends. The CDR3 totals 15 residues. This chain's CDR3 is CASSIGQIYANVLTF. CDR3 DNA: TGTGCCAGTAGTATTGGACAGATTTACGCCAACGTCCTGACTTTC.

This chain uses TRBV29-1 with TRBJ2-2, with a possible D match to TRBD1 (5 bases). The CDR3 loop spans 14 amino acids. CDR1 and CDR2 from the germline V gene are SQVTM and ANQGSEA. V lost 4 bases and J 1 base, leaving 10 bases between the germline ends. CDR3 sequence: CSVAGLENTGELFF. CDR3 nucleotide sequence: TGCAGCGTTGCAGGGCTAGAGAACACCGGGGAGCTGTTTTTT.

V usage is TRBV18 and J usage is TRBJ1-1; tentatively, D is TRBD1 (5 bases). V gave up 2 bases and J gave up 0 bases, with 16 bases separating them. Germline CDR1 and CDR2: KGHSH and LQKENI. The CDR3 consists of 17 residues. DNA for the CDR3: TGTGCCAGCTCACCAGAGGGGTATTCGCCCATGAACACTGAAGCTTTCTTT. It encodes CASSPEGYSPMNTEAFF.

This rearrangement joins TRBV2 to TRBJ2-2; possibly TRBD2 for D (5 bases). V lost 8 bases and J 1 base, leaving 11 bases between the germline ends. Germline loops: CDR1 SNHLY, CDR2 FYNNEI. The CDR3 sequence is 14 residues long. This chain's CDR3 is CASDEDLNTGELFF. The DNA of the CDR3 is TGTGCCAGCGATGAGGACTTGAACACCGGGGAGCTGTTTTTT. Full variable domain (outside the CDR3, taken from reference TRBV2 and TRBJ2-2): EPEVTQTPSHQVTQMGQEVILRCVPISNHLYFYWYRQILGQKVEFLVSFYNNEISEKSEIFDDQFSVERPDGSNFTLKIRSTKLEDSAMYFCASDEDLNTGELFFGEGSRLTVL.

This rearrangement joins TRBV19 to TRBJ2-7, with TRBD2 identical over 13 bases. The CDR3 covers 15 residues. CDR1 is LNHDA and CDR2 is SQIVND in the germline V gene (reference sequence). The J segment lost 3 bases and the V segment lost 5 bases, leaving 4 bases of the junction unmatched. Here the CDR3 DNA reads TGTGCCAGTAGTCTCGGGACTAGCGGGAACTACGAGCAGTACTTC. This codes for CASSLGTSGNYEQYF.

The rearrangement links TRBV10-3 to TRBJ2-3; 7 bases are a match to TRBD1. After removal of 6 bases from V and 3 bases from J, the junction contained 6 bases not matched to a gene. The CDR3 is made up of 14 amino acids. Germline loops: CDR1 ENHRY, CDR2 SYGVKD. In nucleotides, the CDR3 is TGTGCCATCAGACCGACAGGGACGACAGATACGCAGTATTTT. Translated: CAIRPTGTTDTQYF.

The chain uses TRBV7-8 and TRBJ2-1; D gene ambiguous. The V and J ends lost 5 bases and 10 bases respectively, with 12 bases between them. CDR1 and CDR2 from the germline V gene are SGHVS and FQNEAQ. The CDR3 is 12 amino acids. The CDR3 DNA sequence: TGTGCCAGCAGCCTTTCATACGCGGAGCAGTTCTTC. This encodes CASSLSYAEQFF.

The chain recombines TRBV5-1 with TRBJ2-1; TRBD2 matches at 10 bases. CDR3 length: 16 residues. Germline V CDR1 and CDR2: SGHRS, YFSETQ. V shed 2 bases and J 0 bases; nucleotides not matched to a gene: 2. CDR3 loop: CASSLLAGPSYNEQFF. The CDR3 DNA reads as TGCGCCAGCAGCTTACTAGCGGGGCCCTCCTACAATGAGCAGTTCTTC. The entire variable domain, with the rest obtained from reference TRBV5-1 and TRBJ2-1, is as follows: KAGVTQTPRYLIKTRGQQVTLSCSPISGHRSVSWYQQTPGQGLQFLFEYFSETQRNKGNFPGRFSGRQFSNSRSEMNVSTLELGDSALYLCASSLLAGPSYNEQFFGPGTRLTVL.

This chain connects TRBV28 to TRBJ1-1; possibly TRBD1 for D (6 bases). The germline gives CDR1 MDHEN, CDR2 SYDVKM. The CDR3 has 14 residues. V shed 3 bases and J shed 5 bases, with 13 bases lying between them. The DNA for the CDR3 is TGTGCCAGCAGTTTTGCGGGGGCGGCGACTGAAGCTTTCTTT. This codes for CASSFAGAATEAFF.

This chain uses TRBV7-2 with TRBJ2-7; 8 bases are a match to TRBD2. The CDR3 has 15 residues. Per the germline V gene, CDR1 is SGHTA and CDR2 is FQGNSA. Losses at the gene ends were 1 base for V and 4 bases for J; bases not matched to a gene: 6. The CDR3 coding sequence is TGTGCCAGCAGCTTAGTTATAGCGGGATATTACGAGCAGTACTTC. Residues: CASSLVIAGYYEQYF. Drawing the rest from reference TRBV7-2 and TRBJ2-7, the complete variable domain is GAGVSQSPSNKVTEKGKDVELRCDPISGHTALYWYRQSLGQGLEFLIYFQGNSAPDKSGLPSDRFSAERTGGSVSTLTIQRTQQEDSAVYLCASSLVIAGYYEQYFGPGTRLTVT.

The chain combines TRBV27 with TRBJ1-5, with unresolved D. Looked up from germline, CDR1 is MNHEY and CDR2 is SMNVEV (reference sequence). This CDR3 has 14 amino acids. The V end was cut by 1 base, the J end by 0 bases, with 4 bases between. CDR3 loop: CASSLLSSNQPQHF. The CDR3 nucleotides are TGTGCCAGCAGTTTATTGAGTAGCAATCAGCCCCAGCATTTT.

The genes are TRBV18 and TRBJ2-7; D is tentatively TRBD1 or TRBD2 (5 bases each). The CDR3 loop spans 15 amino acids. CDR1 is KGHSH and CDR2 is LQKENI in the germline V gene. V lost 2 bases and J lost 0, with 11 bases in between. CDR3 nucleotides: TGTGCCAGCTCACCAGTCCCCGGGACCTCCTACGAGCAGTACTTC. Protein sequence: CASSPVPGTSYEQYF.

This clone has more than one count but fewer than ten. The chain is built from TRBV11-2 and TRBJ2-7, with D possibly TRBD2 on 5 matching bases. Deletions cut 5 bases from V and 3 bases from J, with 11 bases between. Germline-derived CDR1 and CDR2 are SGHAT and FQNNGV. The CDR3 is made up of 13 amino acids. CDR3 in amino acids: CASSVTRGYEQYF. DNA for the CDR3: TGTGCCAGCAGCGTTACACGGGGCTACGAGCAGTACTTC.

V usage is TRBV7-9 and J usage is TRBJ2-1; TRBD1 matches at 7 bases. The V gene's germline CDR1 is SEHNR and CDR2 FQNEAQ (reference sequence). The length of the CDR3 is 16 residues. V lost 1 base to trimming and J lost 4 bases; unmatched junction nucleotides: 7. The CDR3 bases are TGTGCCAGCAGCTTAGTCCGGGACAGCCATTACAATGAGCAGTTCTTC. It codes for CASSLVRDSHYNEQFF. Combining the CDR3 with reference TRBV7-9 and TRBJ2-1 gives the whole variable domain DTGVSQNPRHKITKRGQNVTFRCDPISEHNRLYWYRQTLGQGPEFLTYFQNEAQLEKSRLLSDRFSAERPKGSFSTLEIQRTEQGDSAMYLCASSLVRDSHYNEQFFGPGTRLTVL.

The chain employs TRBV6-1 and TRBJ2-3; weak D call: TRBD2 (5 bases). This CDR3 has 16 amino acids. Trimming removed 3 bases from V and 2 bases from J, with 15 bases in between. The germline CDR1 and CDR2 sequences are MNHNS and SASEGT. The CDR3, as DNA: TGTGCCAGCAGTGACGGTCTAGCAACTCCCACAGATACGCAGTATTTT. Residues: CASSDGLATPTDTQYF.

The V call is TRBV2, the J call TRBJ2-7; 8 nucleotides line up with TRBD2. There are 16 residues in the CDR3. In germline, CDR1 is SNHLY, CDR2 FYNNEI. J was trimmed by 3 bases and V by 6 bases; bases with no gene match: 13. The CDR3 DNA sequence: TGTGCCAGCAGGGATCACCATAGCGGGACCTTCTACGAGCAGTACTTC. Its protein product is CASRDHHSGTFYEQYF.

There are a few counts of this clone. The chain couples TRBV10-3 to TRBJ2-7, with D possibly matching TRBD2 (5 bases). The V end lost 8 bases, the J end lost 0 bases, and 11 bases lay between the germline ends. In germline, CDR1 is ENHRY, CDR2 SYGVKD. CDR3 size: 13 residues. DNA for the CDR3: TGTGCCATCCGCCCAGCGGACTCCTACGAGCAGTACTTC. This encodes CAIRPADSYEQYF.

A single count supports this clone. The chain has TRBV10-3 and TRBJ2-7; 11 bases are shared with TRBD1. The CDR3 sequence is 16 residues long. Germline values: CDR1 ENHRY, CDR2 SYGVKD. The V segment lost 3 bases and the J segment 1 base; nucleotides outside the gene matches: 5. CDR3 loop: CAISDRTGGRSYEQYF. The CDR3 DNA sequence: TGTGCCATCAGTGACCGGACAGGGGGCAGGTCCTACGAGCAGTACTTC.

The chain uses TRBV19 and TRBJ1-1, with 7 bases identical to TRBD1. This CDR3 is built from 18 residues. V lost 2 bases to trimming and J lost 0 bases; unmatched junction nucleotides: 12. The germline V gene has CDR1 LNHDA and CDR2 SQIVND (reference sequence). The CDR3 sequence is CASSIRGQTSQLNTEAFF. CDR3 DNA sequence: TGTGCCAGTAGTATAAGGGGACAGACATCTCAATTGAACACTGAAGCTTTCTTT.

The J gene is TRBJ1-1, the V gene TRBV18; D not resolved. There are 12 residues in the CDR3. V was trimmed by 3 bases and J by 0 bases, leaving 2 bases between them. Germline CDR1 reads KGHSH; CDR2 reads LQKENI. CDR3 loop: CASSPMNTEAFF. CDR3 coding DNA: TGTGCCAGCTCACCTATGAACACTGAAGCTTTCTTT.

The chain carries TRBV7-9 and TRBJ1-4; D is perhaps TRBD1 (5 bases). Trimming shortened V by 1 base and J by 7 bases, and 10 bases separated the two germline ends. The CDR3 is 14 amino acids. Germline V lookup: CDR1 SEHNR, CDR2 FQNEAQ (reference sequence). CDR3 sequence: CASSLVGAAEKLFF. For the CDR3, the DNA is TGTGCCAGCAGCTTAGTTGGGGCAGCTGAAAAACTGTTTTTT. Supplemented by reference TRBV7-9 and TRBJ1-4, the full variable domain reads DTGVSQNPRHKITKRGQNVTFRCDPISEHNRLYWYRQTLGQGPEFLTYFQNEAQLEKSRLLSDRFSAERPKGSFSTLEIQRTEQGDSAMYLCASSLVGAAEKLFFGSGTQLSVL.

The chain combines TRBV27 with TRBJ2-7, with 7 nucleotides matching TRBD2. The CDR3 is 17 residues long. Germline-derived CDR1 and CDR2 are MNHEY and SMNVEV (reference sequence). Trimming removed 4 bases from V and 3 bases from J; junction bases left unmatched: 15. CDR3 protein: CASSSPKREPPYYEQYF. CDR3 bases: TGTGCCAGCAGTTCCCCTAAGCGGGAACCCCCATACTACGAGCAGTACTTC.

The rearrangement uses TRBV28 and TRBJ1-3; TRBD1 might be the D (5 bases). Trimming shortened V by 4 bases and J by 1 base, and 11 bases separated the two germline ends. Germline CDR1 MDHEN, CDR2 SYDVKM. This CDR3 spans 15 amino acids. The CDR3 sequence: CASSYGQGSGNTIYF. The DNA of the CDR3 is TGTGCCAGCAGTTATGGGCAGGGATCTGGAAACACCATATATTTT.

The CDR3: CAWSVPGRGQETQYF. Written as DNA, the CDR3 is TGTGCCTGGAGTGTACCGGGGAGGGGGCAAGAGACCCAGTACTTC. This chain joins TRBV30 and TRBJ2-5; a possible D gene is TRBD2 (7 bases). CDR1 and CDR2 from the germline V gene are GTSNPN and SVGIG (reference sequence). Trimming cost V 0 bases and J 2 bases, with 13 bases left between them. The CDR3 is 15 amino acids. The variable domain in full, completed from reference TRBV30 and TRBJ2-5, reads SQTIHQWPATLVQPVGSPLSLECTVEGTSNPNLYWYRQAAGRGLQLLFYSVGIGQISSEVPQNLSASRPQDRQFILSSKKLLLSDSGFYLCAWSVPGRGQETQYFGPGTRLLVL.

CDR3 loop: CASSPDILMNTEAFF. CDR3 nucleotide sequence: TGTGCCAGCAGTCCGGACATCCTAATGAACACTGAAGCTTTCTTT. The V gene is TRBV28, the J gene TRBJ1-1; tentatively, D is TRBD1 (5 bases). Trimming stripped 5 bases from V and 0 bases from J, with 13 bases between. Germline-derived CDR1 and CDR2 are MDHEN and SYDVKM. This CDR3 region has 15 residues.

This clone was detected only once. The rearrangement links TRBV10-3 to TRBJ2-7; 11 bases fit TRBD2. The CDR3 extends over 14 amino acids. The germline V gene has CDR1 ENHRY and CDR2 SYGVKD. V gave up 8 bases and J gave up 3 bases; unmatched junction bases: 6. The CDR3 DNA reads TGTGCCATCGGGCCACTAGCGGGGGACTACGAGCAGTACTTC. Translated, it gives CAIGPLAGDYEQYF.

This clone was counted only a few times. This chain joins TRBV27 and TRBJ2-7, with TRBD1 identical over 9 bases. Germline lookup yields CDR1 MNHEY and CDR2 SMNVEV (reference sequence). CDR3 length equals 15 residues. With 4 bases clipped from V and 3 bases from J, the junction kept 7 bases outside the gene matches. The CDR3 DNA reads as TGTGCCAGCAGTTCTGGACAGGGGTGGGGCTACGAGCAGTACTTC. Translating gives CASSSGQGWGYEQYF.

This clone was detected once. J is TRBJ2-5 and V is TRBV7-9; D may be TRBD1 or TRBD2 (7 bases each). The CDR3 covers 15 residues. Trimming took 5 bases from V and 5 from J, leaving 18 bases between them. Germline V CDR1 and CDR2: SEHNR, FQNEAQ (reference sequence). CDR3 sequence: CASSLGTAGRETQYF. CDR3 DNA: TGTGCCAGCAGCCTGGGGACAGCGGGGAGGGAGACCCAGTACTTC. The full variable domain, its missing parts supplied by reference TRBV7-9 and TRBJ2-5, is DTGVSQNPRHKITKRGQNVTFRCDPISEHNRLYWYRQTLGQGPEFLTYFQNEAQLEKSRLLSDRFSAERPKGSFSTLEIQRTEQGDSAMYLCASSLGTAGRETQYFGPGTRLLVL.

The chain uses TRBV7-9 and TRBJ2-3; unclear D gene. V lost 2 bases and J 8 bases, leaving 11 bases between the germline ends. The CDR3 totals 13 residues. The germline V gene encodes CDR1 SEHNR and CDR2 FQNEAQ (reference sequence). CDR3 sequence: CASSLKEKVTQYF. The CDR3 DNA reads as TGTGCCAGCAGCTTAAAGGAAAAGGTTACGCAGTATTTT.